Listed below are T cell receptor beta chains from one sample, sequenced in a study of OX40 agonist ivuxolimab in advanced cancers. Profiled with immunoSEQ multiplex PCR; TCRdb holds only in-frame clones, not every one. The data hold 72,000 or so clones, with roughly 88% observed a single time. Here the sequenced sample was CD4+ or CD8+ T cells sorted from blood, taken in a trial of the OX40 agonist ivuxolimab. The receptors were sampled from an adult with an advanced solid tumor such as melanoma, head and neck, liver or kidney cancer. Each CDR3 is given with its conserved first and last residue. Fields, in order: V gene, clone size, D gene, J gene, CDR3 protein, CDR3 DNA. The D gene is left open where the match is weak. For some rows the clone size is stated as once, few or many, or as a class when expanded; others skip it.

v_gene: TRBV6-4; abundance: NA; d_gene: NA; j_gene: TRBJ1-6; CDR3aa: CASTPGRKYNSPLHF; CDR3nt: TGTGCCAGCACCCCTGGCAGAAAATATAATTCACCCCTCCACTTT
v_gene: TRBV28; abundance: once; d_gene: TRBD2; j_gene: TRBJ2-1; CDR3aa: CASTPGTSGNEQFF; CDR3nt: TGTGCCAGCACTCCCGGGACTAGCGGGAATGAGCAGTTCTTC
v_gene: TRBV4-1; abundance: NA; d_gene: NA; j_gene: TRBJ1-5; CDR3aa: CASSQERLGGNQPQHF; CDR3nt: TGCGCCAGCAGCCAAGAACGTCTAGGAGGCAATCAGCCCCAGCATTTT
v_gene: TRBV19; abundance: NA; d_gene: NA; j_gene: TRBJ2-1; CDR3aa: CASSQTNEQFF; CDR3nt: TGTGCCAGTAGCCAAACCAATGAGCAGTTCTTC
v_gene: TRBV16; abundance: NA; d_gene: NA; j_gene: TRBJ2-1; CDR3aa: CASSQSIRAGLYNEQFF; CDR3nt: TGTGCCAGCAGCCAATCGATCAGGGCTGGACTATACAATGAGCAGTTCTTC
v_gene: TRBV5-1; abundance: few; d_gene: NA; j_gene: TRBJ1-5; CDR3aa: CASSPGTGTSNQPQHF; CDR3nt: TGCGCCAGCAGCCCCGGGACGGGGACGAGCAATCAGCCCCAGCATTTT
v_gene: TRBV18; abundance: NA; d_gene: TRBD1; j_gene: TRBJ2-7; CDR3aa: CASSLDRDYEQYF; CDR3nt: TGTGCCAGCTCACTGGACAGGGATTACGAGCAGTACTTC
v_gene: TRBV18; abundance: NA; d_gene: NA; j_gene: TRBJ2-7; CDR3aa: CASSVGTTYEQYF; CDR3nt: TGTGCCAGCTCCGTGGGCACGACCTACGAGCAGTACTTC
v_gene: TRBV5-1; abundance: NA; d_gene: TRBD2; j_gene: TRBJ2-1; CDR3aa: CASSSLAGGRFSYNEQFF; CDR3nt: TGCGCCAGCAGCTCACTAGCGGGAGGGCGTTTCTCCTACAATGAGCAGTTCTTC
v_gene: TRBV19; abundance: NA; d_gene: TRBD1; j_gene: TRBJ1-1; CDR3aa: CASSTAGGVRTEAFF; CDR3nt: TGTGCCAGTAGTACGGCAGGGGGCGTGAGGACTGAAGCTTTCTTT
v_gene: TRBV10-2; abundance: NA; d_gene: NA; j_gene: TRBJ1-5; CDR3aa: CASSDPGRGNQPQHF; CDR3nt: TGCGCCAGCAGTGATCCGGGCCGGGGCAATCAGCCCCAGCATTTT
v_gene: TRBV4-3; abundance: NA; d_gene: TRBD1; j_gene: TRBJ2-2; CDR3aa: CASSAGTGADTGELFF; CDR3nt: TGCGCCAGCAGCGCCGGGACAGGGGCGGACACCGGGGAGCTGTTTTTT
v_gene: TRBV7-2; abundance: once; d_gene: NA; j_gene: TRBJ1-2; CDR3aa: CASSLASPGRGYTF; CDR3nt: TGTGCCAGCAGCTTAGCCTCCCCGGGACGCGGCTACACCTTC
v_gene: TRBV6-9; abundance: NA; d_gene: NA; j_gene: TRBJ2-7; CDR3aa: CASSSAPKWDEQYF; CDR3nt: TGTGCCAGCAGTTCAGCACCCAAGTGGGACGAGCAGTACTTC
v_gene: TRBV27; abundance: NA; d_gene: TRBD1; j_gene: TRBJ1-5; CDR3aa: CASSHGTGGNQPQHF; CDR3nt: TGTGCCAGCAGCCACGGGACAGGGGGCAATCAGCCCCAGCATTTT
v_gene: TRBV7-9; abundance: once; d_gene: TRBD2; j_gene: TRBJ2-7; CDR3aa: CASSTTSGSVSEQYF; CDR3nt: TGTGCCAGCAGCACGACTAGCGGGTCCGTAAGCGAGCAGTACTTC
v_gene: TRBV5-1; abundance: NA; d_gene: NA; j_gene: TRBJ2-3; CDR3aa: CASSLTGTGTDTQYF; CDR3nt: TGCGCCAGCAGCTTGACCGGGACTGGCACAGATACGCAGTATTTT
v_gene: TRBV9; abundance: NA; d_gene: NA; j_gene: TRBJ2-1; CDR3aa: CASSSQGAGSSYNEQFF; CDR3nt: TGTGCCAGCAGCTCCCAAGGGGCGGGGAGCTCCTACAATGAGCAGTTCTTC
v_gene: TRBV6-1; abundance: NA; d_gene: NA; j_gene: TRBJ2-2; CDR3aa: CASKWGAGTGELFF; CDR3nt: TGTGCCAGCAAGTGGGGGGCGGGAACCGGGGAGCTGTTTTTT
v_gene: TRBV6-5; abundance: NA; d_gene: NA; j_gene: TRBJ1-2; CDR3aa: CATRMGGGYTF; CDR3nt: TGTGCCACCAGGATGGGGGGAGGCTACACCTTC
v_gene: TRBV7-6; abundance: NA; d_gene: TRBD2; j_gene: TRBJ2-1; CDR3aa: CASSPGLDPNEQFF; CDR3nt: TGTGCCAGCAGCCCCGGACTAGATCCCAATGAGCAGTTCTTC
v_gene: TRBV10-3; abundance: NA; d_gene: TRBD2; j_gene: TRBJ2-7; CDR3aa: CAIRTSGRARYEQYF; CDR3nt: TGTGCCATCAGGACTAGCGGGAGGGCCAGATACGAGCAGTACTTC
v_gene: TRBV2; abundance: NA; d_gene: NA; j_gene: TRBJ2-2; CDR3aa: CASGSLGAITGELFF; CDR3nt: TGTGCCAGTGGCAGTCTAGGGGCGATCACCGGGGAGCTGTTTTTT
v_gene: TRBV19; abundance: NA; d_gene: NA; j_gene: TRBJ2-2; CDR3aa: CASSMNTGELFF; CDR3nt: TGTGCCAGTAGTATGAACACCGGGGAGCTGTTTTTT
v_gene: TRBV9; abundance: NA; d_gene: TRBD2; j_gene: TRBJ2-5; CDR3aa: CASSPRGGWVETQYF; CDR3nt: TGTGCCAGCAGCCCCCGGGGGGGGTGGGTGGAGACCCAGTACTTC
v_gene: TRBV5-5; abundance: NA; d_gene: NA; j_gene: TRBJ2-6; CDR3aa: CASSFLGVSTGANVLTF; CDR3nt: TGTGCCAGCAGCTTTTTGGGCGTATCAACTGGGGCCAACGTCCTGACTTTC
v_gene: TRBV7-7; abundance: NA; d_gene: TRBD2; j_gene: TRBJ2-1; CDR3aa: CATGTSDLYNEQFF; CDR3nt: TGTGCCACCGGGACTAGCGACCTTTACAATGAGCAGTTCTTC
v_gene: TRBV6-5; abundance: NA; d_gene: TRBD1; j_gene: TRBJ1-5; CDR3aa: CASSPPGGSGQPQHF; CDR3nt: TGTGCCAGCAGTCCTCCAGGGGGATCGGGTCAGCCCCAGCATTTT
v_gene: TRBV5-5; abundance: NA; d_gene: NA; j_gene: TRBJ2-7; CDR3aa: CASSLTTYEQYF; CDR3nt: TGTGCCAGCAGCCTCACAACCTACGAGCAGTACTTC
v_gene: TRBV18; abundance: NA; d_gene: NA; j_gene: TRBJ1-2; CDR3aa: CASSPSPPLTGSNYGYTF; CDR3nt: TGTGCCAGCTCACCGTCCCCCCCATTGACAGGTTCAAACTATGGCTACACCTTC
v_gene: TRBV11-2; abundance: NA; d_gene: TRBD1; j_gene: TRBJ1-2; CDR3aa: CASSLTLTGGYGYTF; CDR3nt: TGTGCCAGCAGCTTAACCTTAACAGGGGGCTATGGCTACACCTTC
v_gene: TRBV7-9; abundance: NA; d_gene: TRBD2; j_gene: TRBJ2-1; CDR3aa: CASSLPGGPEGEQFF; CDR3nt: TGTGCCAGCAGCTTACCGGGGGGGCCTGAGGGTGAGCAGTTCTTC
v_gene: TRBV7-9; abundance: NA; d_gene: NA; j_gene: TRBJ1-5; CDR3aa: CASSLEVQGADQPQHF; CDR3nt: TGTGCCAGCAGCTTAGAGGTACAGGGCGCGGATCAGCCCCAGCATTTT
v_gene: TRBV2; abundance: NA; d_gene: NA; j_gene: TRBJ1-1; CDR3aa: CASSGDGGDTEAFF; CDR3nt: TGTGCCAGCAGTGGAGACGGCGGGGACACTGAAGCTTTCTTT
v_gene: TRBV4-3; abundance: NA; d_gene: NA; j_gene: TRBJ2-7; CDR3aa: CASSQDFRGNAYEQYF; CDR3nt: TGCGCCAGCAGCCAAGATTTTCGGGGGAACGCCTACGAGCAGTACTTC
v_gene: TRBV29-1; abundance: NA; d_gene: NA; j_gene: TRBJ1-2; CDR3aa: CSVEGTDYGYTF; CDR3nt: TGCAGCGTTGAAGGGACGGACTATGGCTACACCTTC
v_gene: TRBV29-1; abundance: NA; d_gene: NA; j_gene: TRBJ2-1; CDR3aa: CSVRDIEQFF; CDR3nt: TGCAGCGTCCGGGATATTGAGCAGTTCTTC
v_gene: TRBV6-1; abundance: NA; d_gene: TRBD2; j_gene: TRBJ2-1; CDR3aa: CASSRLAGEQFF; CDR3nt: TGTGCCAGCAGCAGACTAGCGGGTGAGCAGTTCTTC
v_gene: TRBV19; abundance: NA; d_gene: TRBD2; j_gene: TRBJ2-3; CDR3aa: CASSAASGVITDTQYF; CDR3nt: TGTGCCAGTAGTGCGGCTAGCGGGGTGATCACAGATACGCAGTATTTT
v_gene: TRBV7-2; abundance: NA; d_gene: TRBD2; j_gene: TRBJ2-1; CDR3aa: CASSFTSGGASEQFF; CDR3nt: TGTGCCAGCAGCTTTACTAGCGGGGGGGCTTCTGAGCAGTTCTTC
v_gene: TRBV9; abundance: NA; d_gene: TRBD1; j_gene: TRBJ1-2; CDR3aa: CASSDQTGPAGGYTF; CDR3nt: TGTGCCAGCAGCGACCAGACAGGGCCGGCGGGTGGCTACACCTTC
v_gene: TRBV7-9; abundance: NA; d_gene: TRBD1; j_gene: TRBJ1-4; CDR3aa: CASSTNRGGNEKLFF; CDR3nt: TGTGCCAGCAGCACGAACAGGGGCGGAAATGAAAAACTGTTTTTT
v_gene: TRBV7-2; abundance: NA; d_gene: NA; j_gene: TRBJ1-3; CDR3aa: CASSLNRVAAGNTIYF; CDR3nt: TGTGCCAGCAGCCTCAACAGGGTGGCAGCTGGAAACACCATATATTTT
v_gene: TRBV9; abundance: NA; d_gene: NA; j_gene: TRBJ2-1; CDR3aa: CASSRLAASNEQFF; CDR3nt: TGTGCCAGCAGCCGTTTAGCAGCATCCAATGAGCAGTTCTTC
v_gene: TRBV6-1; abundance: NA; d_gene: TRBD1; j_gene: TRBJ2-7; CDR3aa: CASSARTGPYEQYF; CDR3nt: TGTGCCAGCAGTGCCCGGACAGGGCCCTACGAGCAGTACTTC
v_gene: TRBV2; abundance: once; d_gene: NA; j_gene: TRBJ1-5; CDR3aa: CASRNRGAGNQPQHF; CDR3nt: TGTGCCAGCAGGAACCGGGGTGCCGGCAATCAGCCCCAGCATTTT
v_gene: TRBV18; abundance: NA; d_gene: NA; j_gene: TRBJ2-7; CDR3aa: CASSPSSGGPYEQYF; CDR3nt: TGTGCCAGCTCACCTTCCTCCGGCGGACCCTACGAGCAGTACTTC
v_gene: TRBV4-1; abundance: NA; d_gene: TRBD2; j_gene: TRBJ2-5; CDR3aa: CASSQWASGGQETQYF; CDR3nt: TGCGCCAGCAGCCAATGGGCTAGCGGGGGACAAGAGACCCAGTACTTC
v_gene: TRBV7-9; abundance: NA; d_gene: TRBD1; j_gene: TRBJ2-7; CDR3aa: CASSKGTGTYEQYF; CDR3nt: TGTGCCAGCAGTAAAGGGACAGGGACCTACGAGCAGTACTTC
v_gene: TRBV11-2; abundance: NA; d_gene: NA; j_gene: TRBJ1-4; CDR3aa: CASSLRGTNEKLFF; CDR3nt: TGTGCCAGCAGCTTGCGGGGAACTAATGAAAAACTGTTTTTT
v_gene: TRBV28; abundance: NA; d_gene: NA; j_gene: TRBJ2-3; CDR3aa: CASSLGAPRGTQYF; CDR3nt: TGTGCCAGCAGTCTGGGCGCTCCACGGGGTACGCAGTATTTT
v_gene: TRBV6-1; abundance: NA; d_gene: TRBD2; j_gene: TRBJ2-3; CDR3aa: CASSEFPGGLGDTQYF; CDR3nt: TGTGCCAGCAGTGAATTCCCGGGAGGGTTGGGAGATACGCAGTATTTT
v_gene: TRBV5-1; abundance: NA; d_gene: NA; j_gene: TRBJ1-2; CDR3aa: CASSLGTATYGYTF; CDR3nt: TGCGCCAGCAGCTTGGGGACAGCCACCTATGGCTACACCTTC
v_gene: TRBV7-2; abundance: NA; d_gene: NA; j_gene: TRBJ2-5; CDR3aa: CASSLNPGKGETQYF; CDR3nt: TGTGCCAGCAGCTTAAACCCAGGAAAGGGAGAGACCCAGTACTTC
v_gene: TRBV6-6; abundance: NA; d_gene: NA; j_gene: TRBJ2-7; CDR3aa: CASSYLGVLNEQYF; CDR3nt: TGTGCCAGCAGTTACTTGGGGGTTCTAAACGAGCAGTACTTC